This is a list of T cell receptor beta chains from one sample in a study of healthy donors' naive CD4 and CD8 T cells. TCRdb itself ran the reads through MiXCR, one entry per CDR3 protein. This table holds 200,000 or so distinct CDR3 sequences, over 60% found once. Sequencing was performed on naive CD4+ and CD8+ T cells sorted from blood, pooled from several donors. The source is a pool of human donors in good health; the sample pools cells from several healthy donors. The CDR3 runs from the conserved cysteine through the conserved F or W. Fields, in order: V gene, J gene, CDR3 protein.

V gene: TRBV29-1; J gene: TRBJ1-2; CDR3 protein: CSVKEDRGYSF
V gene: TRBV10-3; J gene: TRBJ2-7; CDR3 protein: CAISESTSVYEQYF
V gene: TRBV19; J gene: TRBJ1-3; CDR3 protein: CASSIVPERNTIYF
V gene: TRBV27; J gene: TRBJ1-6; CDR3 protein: CASSLQSYNSPLHF
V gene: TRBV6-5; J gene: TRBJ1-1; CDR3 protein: CASGSWVRTEAFF
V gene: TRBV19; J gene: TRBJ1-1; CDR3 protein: CGSRASENTEAFF
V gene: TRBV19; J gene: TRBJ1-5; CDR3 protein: CASSLQGAVGRIQPQHF
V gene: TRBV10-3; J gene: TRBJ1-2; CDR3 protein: CAIREAGAGYTF
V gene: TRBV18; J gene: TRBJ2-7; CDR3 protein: CASSPGSLYEQYF
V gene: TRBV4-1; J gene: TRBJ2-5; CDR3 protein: CASSQTQETQYF
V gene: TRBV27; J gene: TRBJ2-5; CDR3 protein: CATSTLLGYQETQYF
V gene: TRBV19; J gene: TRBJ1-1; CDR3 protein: CASSIVRNTEAFF
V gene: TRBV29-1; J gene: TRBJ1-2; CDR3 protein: CSVEDRGTGIYGYTF
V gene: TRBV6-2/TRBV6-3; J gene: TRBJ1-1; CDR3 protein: CASSYGRANTEAFF
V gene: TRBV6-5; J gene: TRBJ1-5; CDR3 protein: CASSHHTGANQPQHF
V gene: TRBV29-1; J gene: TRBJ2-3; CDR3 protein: CSLLGGTDTQYF
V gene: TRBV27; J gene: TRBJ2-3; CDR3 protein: CASSLVREITDTQYF
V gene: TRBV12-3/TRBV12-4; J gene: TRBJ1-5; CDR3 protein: CASSLYGDQPQHF
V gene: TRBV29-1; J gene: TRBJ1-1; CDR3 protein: CSVEEVGTEAFF
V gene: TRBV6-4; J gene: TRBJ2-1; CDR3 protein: CASSDTAQYNEQFF
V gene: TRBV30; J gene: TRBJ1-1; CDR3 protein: CAWSVDLNTEAFF
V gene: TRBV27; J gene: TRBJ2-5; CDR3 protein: CASSLRASGRQETQYF
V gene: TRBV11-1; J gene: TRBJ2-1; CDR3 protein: CASSLEASGIHNEQFF
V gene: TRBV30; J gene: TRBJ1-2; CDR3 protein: CAWSPGARGYTF